This T cell receptor beta chain was recovered during a study of CD8 T cells in ankylosing spondylitis. The CDR3 runs to 13 residues. In germline, CDR1 is DFQATT, CDR2 SNEGSKA (reference sequence). V shed 5 bases and J 5 bases; nucleotides not matched to a gene: 7. TCRdb used MiXCR to reprocess the 5' RACE reads, holding one entry per CDR3 protein. The sample holds over 110,000 distinct CDR3 sequences, approximately 8.4% seen once. This chain joins TRBV20-1 and TRBJ2-7; TRBD1 aligns across 9 bases. Sequenced material: synovial fluid, either unsorted or a sorted T cell fraction (not recorded which). The clonotype comes from a male donor with ankylosing spondylitis. This CDR3 is CSAAGTGLDEQYF. The CDR3 DNA follows: TGCAGTGCTGCCGGGACAGGGTTAGACGAGCAGTACTTC.